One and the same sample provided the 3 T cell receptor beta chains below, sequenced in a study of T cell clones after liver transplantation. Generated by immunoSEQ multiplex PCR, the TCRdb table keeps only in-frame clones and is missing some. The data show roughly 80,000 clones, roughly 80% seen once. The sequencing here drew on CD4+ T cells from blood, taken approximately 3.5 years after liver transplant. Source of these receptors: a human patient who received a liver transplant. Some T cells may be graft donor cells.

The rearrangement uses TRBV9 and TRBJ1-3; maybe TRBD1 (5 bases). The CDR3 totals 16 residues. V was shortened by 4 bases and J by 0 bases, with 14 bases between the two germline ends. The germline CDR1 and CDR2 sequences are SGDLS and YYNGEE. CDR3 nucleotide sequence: TGTGCCAGCAGCCTCGGTCGGGGGGGCTCTGGAAACACCATATATTTT. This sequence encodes CASSLGRGGSGNTIYF. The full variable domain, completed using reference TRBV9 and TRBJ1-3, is DSGVTQTPKHLITATGQRVTLRCSPRSGDLSVYWYQQSLDQGLQFLIQYYNGEERAKGNILERFSAQQFPDLHSELNLSSLELGDSALYFCASSLGRGGSGNTIYFGEGSWLTVV.

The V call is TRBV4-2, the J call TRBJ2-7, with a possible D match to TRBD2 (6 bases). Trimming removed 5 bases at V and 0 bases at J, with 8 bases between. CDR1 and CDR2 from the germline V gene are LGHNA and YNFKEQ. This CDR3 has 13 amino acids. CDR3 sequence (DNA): TGTGCCAGCAGCTTCGGGAGCTCCTACGAGCAGTACTTC. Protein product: CASSFGSSYEQYF.

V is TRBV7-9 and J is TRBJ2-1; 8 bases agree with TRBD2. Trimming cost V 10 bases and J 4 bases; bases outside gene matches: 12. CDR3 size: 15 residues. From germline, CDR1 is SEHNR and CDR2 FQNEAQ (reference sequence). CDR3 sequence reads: CATPGGASRYNEQFF. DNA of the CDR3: TGTGCCACTCCGGGGGGGGCTAGCCGGTACAATGAGCAGTTCTTC.